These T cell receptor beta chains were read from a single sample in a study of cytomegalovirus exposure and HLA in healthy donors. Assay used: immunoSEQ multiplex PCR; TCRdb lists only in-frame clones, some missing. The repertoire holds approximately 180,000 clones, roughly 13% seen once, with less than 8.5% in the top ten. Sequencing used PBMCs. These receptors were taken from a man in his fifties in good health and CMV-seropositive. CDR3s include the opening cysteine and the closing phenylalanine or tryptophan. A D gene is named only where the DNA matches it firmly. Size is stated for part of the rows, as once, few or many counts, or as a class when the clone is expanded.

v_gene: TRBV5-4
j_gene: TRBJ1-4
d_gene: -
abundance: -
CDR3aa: CASSLRAGPNEKLFF
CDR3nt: TGTGCCAGCAGCCTCAGGGCCGGGCCGAATGAAAAACTGTTTTTT

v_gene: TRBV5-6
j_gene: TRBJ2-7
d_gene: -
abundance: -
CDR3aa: CASSLPPTVSYEQYF
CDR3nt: TGTGCCAGCAGCTTGCCGCCGACAGTTTCCTACGAGCAGTACTTC

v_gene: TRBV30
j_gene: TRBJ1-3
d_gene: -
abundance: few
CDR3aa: CAWSAVSGNTIYF
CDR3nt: TGTGCCTGGAGTGCCGTCTCTGGAAACACCATATATTTT

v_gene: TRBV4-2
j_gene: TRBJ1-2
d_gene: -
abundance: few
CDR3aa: CASSQRDTLNYGYTF
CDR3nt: TGTGCCAGCAGCCAAAGGGACACCTTGAACTATGGCTACACCTTC

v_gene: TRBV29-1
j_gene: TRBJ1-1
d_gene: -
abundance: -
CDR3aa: CSVNTGTEAFF
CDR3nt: TGCAGCGTTAATACAGGGACTGAAGCTTTCTTT

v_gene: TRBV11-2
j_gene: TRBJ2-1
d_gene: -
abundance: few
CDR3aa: CASSRSLVQLLNEQFF
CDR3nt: TGTGCCAGCAGCAGATCTTTAGTACAGCTCCTCAATGAGCAGTTCTTC

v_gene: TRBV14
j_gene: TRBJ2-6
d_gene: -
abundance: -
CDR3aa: CASSHWGPGANVLTF
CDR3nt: TGTGCCAGCAGCCATTGGGGGCCTGGGGCCAACGTCCTGACTTTC

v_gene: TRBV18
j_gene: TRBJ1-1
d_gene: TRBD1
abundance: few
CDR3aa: CASAQGQDTEAFF
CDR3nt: TGTGCCAGCGCACAGGGGCAGGACACTGAAGCTTTCTTT

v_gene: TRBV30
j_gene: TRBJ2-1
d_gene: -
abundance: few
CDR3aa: CAWNPGHRSSYNEQFF
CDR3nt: TGTGCCTGGAACCCGGGACACCGGAGCTCCTACAATGAGCAGTTCTTC

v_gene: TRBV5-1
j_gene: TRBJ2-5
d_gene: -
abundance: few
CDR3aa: CASSPESGRETQYF
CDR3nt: TGCGCCAGCAGCCCCGAATCAGGGCGAGAGACCCAGTACTTC

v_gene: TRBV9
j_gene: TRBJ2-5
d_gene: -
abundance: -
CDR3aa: CASSSSPYPETQYF
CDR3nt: TGTGCCAGCAGCTCCTCTCCCTACCCAGAGACCCAGTACTTC

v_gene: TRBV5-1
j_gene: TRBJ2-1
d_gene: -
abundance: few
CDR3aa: CASRTSDSSYNEQFF
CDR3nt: TGCGCCAGCCGCACCTCGGACAGCTCCTACAATGAGCAGTTCTTC

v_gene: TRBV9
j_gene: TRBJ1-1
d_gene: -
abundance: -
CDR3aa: CASSVLPGGGGTEAFF
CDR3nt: TGTGCCAGCAGCGTATTACCCGGCGGGGGGGGCACTGAAGCTTTCTTT

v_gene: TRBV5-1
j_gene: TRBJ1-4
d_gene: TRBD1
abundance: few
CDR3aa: CASSLTGAGEKLFF
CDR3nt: TGCGCCAGCAGCCTAACAGGGGCTGGCGAAAAACTGTTTTTT

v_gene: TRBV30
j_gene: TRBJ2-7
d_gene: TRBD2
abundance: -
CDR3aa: CAWSDLWTSGGSYEQYF
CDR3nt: TGTGCCTGGAGTGACCTATGGACTAGCGGGGGATCCTACGAGCAGTACTTC

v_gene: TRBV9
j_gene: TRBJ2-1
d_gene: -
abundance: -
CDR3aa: CASSGGGVSYNEQFF
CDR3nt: TGTGCCAGCAGCGGAGGGGGGGTATCCTACAATGAGCAGTTCTTC

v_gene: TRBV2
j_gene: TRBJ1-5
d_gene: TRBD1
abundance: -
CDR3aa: CASSPGQGAPQPQHF
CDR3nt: TGTGCCAGCAGTCCGGGACAGGGGGCCCCTCAGCCCCAGCATTTT

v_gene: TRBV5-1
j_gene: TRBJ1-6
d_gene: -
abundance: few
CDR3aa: CASSSAGVPSYNSPLHF
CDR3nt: TGCGCCAGCAGCTCTGCAGGGGTTCCCTCCTATAATTCACCCCTCCACTTT

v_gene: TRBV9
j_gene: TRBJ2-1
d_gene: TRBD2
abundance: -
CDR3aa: CASSVAPGGLYNEQFF
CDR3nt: TGTGCCAGCAGCGTAGCACCGGGGGGGCTCTACAATGAGCAGTTCTTC

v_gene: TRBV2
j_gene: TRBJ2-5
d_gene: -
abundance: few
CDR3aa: CASCVAVPQETQYF
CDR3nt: TGTGCCAGCTGTGTTGCAGTACCCCAAGAGACCCAGTACTTC

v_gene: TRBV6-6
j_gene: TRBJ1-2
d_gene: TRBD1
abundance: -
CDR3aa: CASSTDRDYGYTF
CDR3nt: TGTGCCAGCAGTACAGACAGGGATTATGGCTACACCTTC

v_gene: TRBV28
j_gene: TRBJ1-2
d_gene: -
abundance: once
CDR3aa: CASTSANYGYTF
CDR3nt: TGTGCCAGCACCTCAGCTAACTATGGCTACACCTTC

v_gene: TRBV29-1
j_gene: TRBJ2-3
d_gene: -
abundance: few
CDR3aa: CSGVLGRDTQYF
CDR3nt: TGCAGCGGCGTGTTGGGGAGAGATACGCAGTATTTT

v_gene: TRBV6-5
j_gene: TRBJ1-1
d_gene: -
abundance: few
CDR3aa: CASSGAEGENTEAFF
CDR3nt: TGTGCCAGCAGTGGGGCTGAGGGGGAGAACACTGAAGCTTTCTTT

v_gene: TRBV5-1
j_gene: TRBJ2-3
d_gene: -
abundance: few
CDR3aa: CASSFRRAGSTDTQYF
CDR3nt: TGCGCCAGCAGCTTTCGTCGTGCGGGGAGCACAGATACGCAGTATTTT

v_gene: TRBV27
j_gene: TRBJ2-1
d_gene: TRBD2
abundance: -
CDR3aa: CASSLGLAGHNEQFF
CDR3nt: TGTGCCAGCAGTCTTGGACTAGCGGGGCACAATGAGCAGTTCTTC